The rows below give T cell receptor beta chains drawn from one sample of a study of T cell repertoires in cytomegalovirus infection. TCRdb analysed the reads with MiXCR anew, one entry per CDR3 protein. The sample shows fewer than 550,000 distinct CDR3 sequences, roughly 31% of them seen only once. Sequenced material: PBMCs. The receptor source for this set is a human donor in good health (CMV status not recorded). Some clones in this sample may be carry-over from other donors' samples. Each CDR3 is given with its conserved first and last residue. A D gene is named only where the DNA matches it firmly. A clone size is listed for some rows: how often the clone was seen (once, few, many), or a class if it is expanded.

V	J	D	size	CDR3	DNA
TRBV19	TRBJ1-1	-	few	CASKGGGEVTEAFF	TGTGCCAGCAAGGGCGGAGGGGAGGTCACTGAAGCTTTCTTT
TRBV12-3/TRBV12-4	TRBJ1-1	-	-	CASSFGGEGTEAFF	TGTGCCAGCAGTTTCGGGGGGGAGGGCACTGAAGCTTTCTTT
TRBV4-1	TRBJ2-4	-	-	CASSQVSMDIQYF	TGCGCCAGCAGCCAAGTTTCCATGGACATTCAGTACTTC
TRBV7-2	TRBJ2-7	-	many	CASSLARPVNSRYYEQYF	TGTGCCAGCAGCTTAGCGCGTCCGGTAAACTCGAGATACTACGAGCAGTACTTC
TRBV4-1	TRBJ2-1	-	few	CASSQDFPNGAVGEQFF	TGCGCCAGCAGCCAAGATTTCCCTAACGGGGCGGTGGGGGAGCAGTTCTTC
TRBV7-2	TRBJ1-1	TRBD1	few	CASRPGQGAVEAFF	TGTGCCAGCAGACCTGGACAGGGGGCGGTTGAAGCTTTCTTT
TRBV5-3	TRBJ2-1	TRBD2	few	CASSLQYGGGNEQFF	TGTGCCAGCAGCTTGCAATACGGGGGGGGCAATGAGCAGTTCTTC
TRBV7-2	TRBJ2-1	-	many	CASSLGQAYNEQFF	TGTGCCAGCAGCTTAGGTCAAGCCTACAATGAGCAGTTCTTC
TRBV6-5	TRBJ1-5	-	few	CASSYSRTGGNQPQHF	TGTGCCAGCAGTTACTCCCGGACGGGGGGAAATCAGCCCCAGCATTTT
TRBV7-9	TRBJ2-2	TRBD1	many	CASSFPPQGTGGSGELFF	TGTGCCAGCAGCTTCCCACCGCAAGGGACAGGGGGCTCCGGGGAGCTGTTTTTT
TRBV4-1	TRBJ2-3	TRBD1	few	CASSTQGAGDTQYF	TGCGCCAGCAGCACCCAGGGGGCTGGAGATACGCAGTATTTT
TRBV28	TRBJ1-4	-	-	CASSFSGGIEKLFF	TGTGCCAGCAGTTTTTCCGGGGGCATTGAAAAACTGTTTTTT
TRBV20-1	TRBJ2-5	TRBD2	-	CSANPPVPLAGEETQYF	TGCAGTGCTAACCCCCCAGTCCCGCTAGCGGGGGAAGAGACCCAGTACTTC
TRBV7-2	TRBJ2-7	-	many	CASAAGGVFSYEQYF	TGTGCCAGCGCCGCGGGCGGGGTCTTCTCCTACGAGCAGTACTTC
TRBV11-2	TRBJ2-5	-	-	CASSLDHAGVQETQYF	TGTGCCAGCAGCTTAGATCATGCCGGGGTCCAAGAGACCCAGTACTTC
TRBV11-2	TRBJ2-5	-	many	CASSFANRLSQETQYF	TGTGCCAGCAGCTTCGCCAATCGGCTGAGCCAAGAGACCCAGTACTTC
TRBV7-2	TRBJ2-2	-	-	CASSLRYRSNTGELFF	TGTGCCAGCAGCTTAAGATACAGGTCGAACACCGGGGAGCTGTTTTTT
TRBV27	TRBJ2-4	-	-	CASTQTPGNIQYF	TGTGCCAGCACCCAAACCCCAGGAAACATTCAGTACTTC
TRBV27	TRBJ1-2	TRBD1	-	CASSLSDRGKYGYPF	TGTGCCAGCAGTTTATCCGACAGGGGGAAATATGGCTACCCCTTC
TRBV12-3/TRBV12-4	TRBJ1-5	-	few	CASSPPDQPQHF	TGTGCCAGCAGCCCCCCCGATCAGCCCCAGCATTTT
TRBV7-2	TRBJ2-7	-	many	CASSVYSYEQYF	TGTGCCAGCAGCGTGTACTCCTACGAGCAGTACTTC
TRBV10-3	TRBJ2-3	TRBD2	-	CAIRGAGGADTQYF	TGTGCCATCAGGGGAGCGGGGGGGGCAGATACGCAGTATTTT
TRBV6-5	TRBJ2-7	-	-	CASSYSWGASSYEQYF	TGTGCCAGCAGTTACTCGTGGGGGGCCTCTTCCTACGAGCAGTACTTC
TRBV12-3/TRBV12-4	TRBJ2-5	TRBD1	-	CASSFSSDRGLETQYF	TGTGCCAGCAGTTTCAGCTCGGACAGGGGGTTGGAGACCCAGTACTTC
TRBV20-1	TRBJ2-1	-	few	CSARDSGRAYNEQFF	TGCAGTGCTAGGGACTCAGGGAGAGCCTACAATGAGCAGTTCTTC
TRBV7-2	TRBJ2-3	TRBD1	few	CASGRDRQDTQYF	TGTGCCAGCGGACGGGACAGACAAGATACGCAGTATTTT